This TCR beta chain was captured in a study of CD8+ T cells in alopecia areata. This clone was observed a handful of times. Its antigen is undetermined. Study outcomes and limitations: Given one nonresponder, whether baseline CD8+ expansion relates to response remains uncertain.

Treatment reported: oral pan-JAK inhibitor, 5-10 mg twice daily. Sequencing templates came from extracted RNA that was reverse transcribed into cDNA. The protocol was immunoSEQ multiplex PCR, while the TCRdb copy is restricted to in-frame clones and leaves out a portion. The profile covers approximately 200,000 clones, with 45% to 65% appearing a single time and over 0.55% taken by the ten largest. Sequencing used CD4+ T cells sorted from blood, obtained at week 4, from a patient treated with tofacitinib. The sequence was collected from a human donor with alopecia areata.

CDR3 residues: CSVQPGQGATDTQYF. The CDR3 nucleotides read TGCAGCGTCCAGCCGGGACAGGGGGCAACAGATACGCAGTATTTT. This chain joins TRBV29-1 and TRBJ2-3; 12 bases align to TRBD1. This CDR3 spans 15 amino acids. In germline, CDR1 is SQVTM, CDR2 ANQGSEA. The V gene end was trimmed by 6 bases and the J gene end by 3 bases; junction bases not matched to a gene: 7.